This T cell receptor (beta chain) is from a study of blood T cell repertoires in COVID-19. Turning to the study itself: In each case, the material was cDNA or gDNA derived from T cells, B-cell-depleted T cells, or PBMCs.

Participants' own reports of clinical history determined their cohort assignment. CDR1 and CDR2 from the germline V gene are MNHEY and SVGAGI. J was trimmed by 6 bases and V by 2 bases; bases with no gene match: 4. The CDR3 length is 14 residues. Per the original data handling: Amplification from reference gene primers served as the basis for estimated nucleated cell counts. Data came from immunoSEQ multiplex PCR; TCRdb stores just in-frame clones and leaves some out. That table is the source of V, J and clone size, and D and trimming were worked out from the DNA. The data hold a few hundred thousand clones, with about 80% observed a single time.

The genes are TRBV6-5 and TRBJ1-5, with 7 bases aligning to TRBD1. The source material was PBMCs or T cells enriched from blood (not recorded which). The sequence was obtained from a man in his forties or fifties who had recovered from COVID-19. In DNA, the CDR3 is TGTGCCAGCAGTTACGGGTCAGGGGGTCAGCCCCAGCATTTT. This sequence encodes CASSYGSGGQPQHF.